This entry concerns a single T cell receptor (beta chain). The antigen is unknown. CDR1 is MNHEY and CDR2 is SVGAGI in the germline V gene. Trimming stripped 4 bases from V and 0 bases from J, with 11 bases between. CDR3 length: 15 amino acids. Use of 60 Vbeta and 13 Jbeta primers characterized the PCR. Libraries were prepared by immunoSEQ multiplex PCR; TCRdb keeps only in-frame clonotypes and omits some of them. The table has about 140,000 clones, around four fifths seen once. The sample is drawn from a study of cytomegalovirus exposure and HLA in healthy donors. Study results and caveats: In vitro work confirmed that a few CMV-associated chains recognize CMV antigens. Investigators reported 150 to 200 TCR beta chains as tied to cytomegalovirus. Some V segments (TRBV6-2 and TRBV6-3 among them) were excluded as indistinguishable.

This sequence joins TRBV6-5 and TRBJ2-3, with D perhaps TRBD1 (6 bases). Sequencing used PBMCs. The origin of this receptor is a man aged 30 to 39 in good health and CMV-seropositive. CDR3 in DNA: TGTGCCAGCAGTTTCGTGGGACATAGCACAGATACGCAGTATTTT. Its protein product is CASSFVGHSTDTQYF.